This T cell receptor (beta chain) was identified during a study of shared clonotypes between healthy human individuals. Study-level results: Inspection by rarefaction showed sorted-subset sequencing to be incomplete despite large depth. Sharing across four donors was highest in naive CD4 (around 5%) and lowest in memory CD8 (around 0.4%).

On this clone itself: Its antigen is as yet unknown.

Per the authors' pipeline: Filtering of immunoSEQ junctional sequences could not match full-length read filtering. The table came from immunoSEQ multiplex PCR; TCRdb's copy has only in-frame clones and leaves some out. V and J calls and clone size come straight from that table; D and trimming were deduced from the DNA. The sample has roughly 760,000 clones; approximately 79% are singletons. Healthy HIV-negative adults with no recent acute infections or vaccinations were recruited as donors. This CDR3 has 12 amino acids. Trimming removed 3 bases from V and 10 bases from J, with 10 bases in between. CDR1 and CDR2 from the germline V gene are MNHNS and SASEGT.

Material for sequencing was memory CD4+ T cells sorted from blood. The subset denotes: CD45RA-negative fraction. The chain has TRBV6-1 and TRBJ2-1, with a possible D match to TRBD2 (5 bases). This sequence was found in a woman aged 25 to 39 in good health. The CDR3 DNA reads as TGTGCCAGCAGTGACAAGCGGCGGGAGCAGTTCTTC. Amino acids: CASSDKRREQFF.